The clone carrying this T cell receptor beta chain has only a few counts. Antigen unknown. Some clones are missing from TCRdb's copy, which holds only in-frame ones; the method was immunoSEQ multiplex PCR. Here the sample spans around 300,000 clones, around 87% being singletons. The junction had 9 bases not matched to a gene; V was cut back by 5 bases and J by 0 bases. There are 17 residues in the CDR3. Germline-derived CDR1 and CDR2 are MDHEN and SYDVKM. The data were obtained in a study of shared clonotypes between healthy human individuals. Study-level points and caveats: Naive subsets usually exceeded memory subsets in estimated richness.

The receptor comes from a man younger than 30 in good health. The chain recombines TRBV28 with TRBJ1-3; TRBD1 aligns across 8 bases. The sequencing sample was made of memory CD8+ T cells sorted from blood. Subset denoted: CD45RO+ cells pooled with CCR7-negative TemRA cells. The CDR3 sequence: CASSLGTTGGSGNTIYF. The CDR3 bases are TGTGCCAGCAGTCTCGGAACCACAGGGGGCTCTGGAAACACCATATATTTT.